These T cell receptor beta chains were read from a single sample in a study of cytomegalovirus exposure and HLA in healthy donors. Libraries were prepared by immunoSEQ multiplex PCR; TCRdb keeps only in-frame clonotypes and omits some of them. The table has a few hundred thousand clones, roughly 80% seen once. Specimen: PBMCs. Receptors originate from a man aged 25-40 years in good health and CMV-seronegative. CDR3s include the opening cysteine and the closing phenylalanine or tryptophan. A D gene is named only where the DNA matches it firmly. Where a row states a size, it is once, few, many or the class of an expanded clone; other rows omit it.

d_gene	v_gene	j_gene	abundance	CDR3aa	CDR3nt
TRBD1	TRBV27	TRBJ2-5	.	CASSYRGQLGETQYF	TGTGCCAGCTCCTACAGGGGGCAGCTCGGGGAGACCCAGTACTTC
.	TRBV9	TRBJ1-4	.	CASSGFDRPTGTNEKLFF	TGTGCCAGCAGCGGATTTGATAGACCGACAGGCACTAATGAAAAACTGTTTTTT
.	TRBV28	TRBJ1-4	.	CASSFREGKLFF	TGTGCCAGCAGTTTCCGGGAAGGAAAACTGTTTTTT
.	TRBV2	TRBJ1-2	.	CASRPRDTYGYTF	TGTGCCAGCAGGCCCAGGGACACCTATGGCTACACCTTC
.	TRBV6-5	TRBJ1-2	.	CATYSGVGYGYTF	TGTGCCACGTACTCAGGGGTTGGGTATGGCTACACCTTC
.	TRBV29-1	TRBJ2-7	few	CSVMGNYEQYF	TGCAGCGTAATGGGCAACTACGAGCAGTACTTC
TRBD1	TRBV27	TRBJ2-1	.	CASSSWDRGLYEQFF	TGTGCCAGCAGTTCGTGGGACAGGGGGCTCTATGAGCAGTTCTTC
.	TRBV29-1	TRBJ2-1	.	CSVEDGPGQSYNEQFF	TGCAGCGTTGAAGATGGCCCAGGACAATCGTACAATGAGCAGTTCTTC
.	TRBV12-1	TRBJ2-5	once	CASSSLNRAETQYF	TGTGCCAGCAGCTCCTTGAACAGGGCAGAGACCCAGTACTTC
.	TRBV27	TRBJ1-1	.	CASIPRRAMNTEAFF	TGTGCCAGCATCCCTAGGAGAGCTATGAACACTGAAGCTTTCTTT
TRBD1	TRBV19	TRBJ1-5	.	CASNIVRQGHQPQHF	TGTGCCAGTAATATAGTTAGACAGGGCCATCAGCCCCAGCATTTT
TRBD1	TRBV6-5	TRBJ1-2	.	CASRKTGYYGYTF	TGTGCCAGCAGGAAGACAGGGTACTATGGCTACACCTTC
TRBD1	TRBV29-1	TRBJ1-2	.	CSVQGTGYYGYTF	TGCAGCGTTCAAGGGACAGGCTACTATGGCTACACCTTC
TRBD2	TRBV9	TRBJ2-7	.	CASSVGLAGYEQYF	TGTGCCAGCAGCGTAGGACTAGCCGGCTACGAGCAGTACTTC
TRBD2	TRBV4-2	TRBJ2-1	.	CASSQTSGGGGQFF	TGTGCCAGCAGCCAAACCTCGGGGGGAGGCGGGCAGTTCTTC
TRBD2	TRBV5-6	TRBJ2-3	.	CASSRLAGGEDTQYF	TGTGCCAGCAGCCGACTAGCGGGGGGAGAAGATACGCAGTATTTT
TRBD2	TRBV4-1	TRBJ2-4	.	CASSQDQPSGYENIQYF	TGCGCCAGCAGCCAAGATCAGCCTAGCGGTTACGAAAACATTCAGTACTTC
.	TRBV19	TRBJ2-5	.	CASSLTGFDGETQYF	TGTGCCAGTAGCCTCACAGGGTTTGATGGAGAGACCCAGTACTTC
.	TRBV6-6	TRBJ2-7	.	CASSYSNIHEQYF	TGTGCCAGCAGTTACTCGAACATCCACGAGCAGTACTTC
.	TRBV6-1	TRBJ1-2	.	CASIPVGGSIYGYTF	TGTGCCAGCATTCCAGTGGGGGGGTCTATCTATGGCTACACCTTC
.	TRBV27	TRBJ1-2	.	CASSLSGAHGYTF	TGTGCCAGCAGTTTATCGGGGGCGCATGGCTACACCTTC
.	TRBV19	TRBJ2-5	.	CASSIGNTGGLGETQYF	TGTGCCAGTAGTATAGGTAACACGGGGGGCCTCGGGGAGACCCAGTACTTC